The T cell receptor (beta chain) described here comes from a study of T cell responses to AZD1222 COVID-19 vaccine (dated by TCRdb to the early 2020s). Concerning the study at large: AZD1222 recipients with second doses at about 4 weeks or about 12 weeks were pooled, because spike-specific TCR depth and breadth did not differ between schedules. TCR sequencing was performed for approximately 240 trial participants, of whom 200 to 210 were given two doses of AZD1222 and some 25 were given two doses of MenACWY control vaccine. Trial participants were enrolled by age into subgroups of 18-55, 56-69 and 70-plus years, and roughly 160, 29 and 62 TCR-sequenced participants, respectively, were included in these subgroups.

V is pared back by 2 bases and J by 2 bases, with 14 bases lying between the germline termini. Taken from cysteine to phenylalanine, the CDR3 has 15 residues. Left in the record is the CDR3 DNA by itself, 45 bases read in frame from the first base. CDR1 and CDR2 are read off the germline V gene (reference sequence) as GTSNPN and SVGIG. The time point label here, explained by the study, means: baseline before first vaccination. Vaccinee samples were obtained from the UK trials COV001 and COV002, which included a single-blind randomized controlled phase 2/3 trial of AZD1222 (ChAdOx1 nCoV-19) in healthy adults. For TCRbeta chain sequencing, PBMC samples from trial participants were taken at day 0 and at day 28 after the second dose. The CDR3 regions of human TCRbeta chains were subjected to immunosequencing. In the authors' own workflow: TCRs in the repertoires were matched against a reference library of SARS-CoV-2-specific TCRs that had been generated with the MIRA antigen-specificity platform. Breadth meant the fraction of unique TCRs that were SARS-CoV-2-associated, whereas depth meant the fraction of total T cells that were SARS-CoV-2-associated. Using the MIRA data, every spike-specific TCR was mapped to the spike region that the TCR reacted to and assigned to either a CD4 or a CD8 class. Log10-transformed breadth and depth values were compared by one-way ANOVA with Sidak's multiple comparisons tests. Entries here come from immuneACCESS through TCRdb and include only in-frame sequences with V and J called. Some clones fail to appear in such tables; in the studies checked, an unresolved V gene covers under half of the shortfall, and the cause of the remainder is unknown. V and J calls and clone size are as listed in that table; D and trimming were resolved from the DNA. The sample table holds about 110,000 clones, of which around nine tenths were seen once. About 9.1% of the sample belongs to the ten largest clones.

Note on this clone: Its antigen is currently not known. Within one base of it there is no much larger clone, and no base qualities were kept.

What the study reported, not specific to this receptor: A significant rise in spike-specific TCR breadth and depth was observed after two AZD1222 doses relative to day 0 and relative to MenACWY recipients. Only six AZD1222 recipients were SARS-CoV-2 seropositive at baseline, limiting conclusions about previously exposed vaccinees. Because no day 14 peak-response samples were available, repertoires were characterized only after the peak T cell response. Reportedly, almost half of the unique spike-specific TCRs recognized epitopes lying outside the regions that are mutated in the B.1.351 and B.1.1.7 variants. The 56-69-year group was small, and its depth increase did not reach significance, likely because of low power. Participants were mostly white British, with more females than males. The authors suggested clonal diversity may have been underestimated. Vaccine-associated CD4 TCRs spanned the whole spike protein, with dominant responses in regions 160-218 and 743-854.

This receptor was identified in an adult in good health. Recombination joined TRBV30 with TRBJ2-3; TRBD2 is a weak D gene call, 5 bases matching. This specimen was peripheral blood, taken on day 0 of AZD1222 vaccination. The CDR3 here reads CAWSSGVLITDTQYF. The sequence in DNA is TGTGCCTGGAGTTCCGGGGTCCTCATCACAGATACGCAGTATTTT.